What follows are 11 T cell receptor beta chains derived from one specimen sequenced in a study of Graves' ophthalmopathy and Graves' hyperthyroidism. From RNA, the CDR3 regions of TCR beta chains were amplified and sequenced. Second-round multiplex PCR came after a first-round RT-PCR that employed HTBI primers. TCRdb fed the multiplex PCR reads into MiXCR, producing one record per CDR3 protein. The sample lists more than 300,000 distinct CDR3 sequences, about 18% seen once, with roughly 2.4% in the top ten. The sequenced sample consisted of peripheral blood. These receptors were collected from an adult woman with stable Graves' hyperthyroidism.

This clonotype was counted at least ten times. The CDR3 region has the DNA TGTGCCACGCGGGACTCCGGGGGGCTTCAGCCCCAGCATTTT. Translated: CATRDSGGLQPQHF. The chain employs TRBV15 and TRBJ1-5; D might be TRBD1 (6 bases). Germline CDR1 is LNHNV and CDR2 is YYDKDF (reference sequence). CDR3 length: 14 amino acids. The V gene lost 9 bases and the J gene lost 6 bases, with 18 bases spanning the gap. Filled out from reference TRBV15 and TRBJ1-5, the complete variable domain reads DAMVIQNPRYQVTQFGKPVTLSCSQTLNHNVMYWYQQKSSQAPKLLFHYYDKDFNNEADTPDNFQSRRPNTSFCFLDIRSPGLGDTAMYLCATRDSGGLQPQHFGDGTRLSIL.

The rearrangement uses TRBV4-3 and TRBJ2-5; D not certain. This CDR3 is built from 14 residues. V was cut by 0 bases and J by 4 bases, with 9 bases left in between. Germline CDR1 and CDR2: LGHNA and YSLEER. CDR3 residues: CASSQDLGVETQYF. In DNA, the CDR3 is TGCGCCAGCAGCCAAGATCTTGGGGTAGAGACCCAGTACTTC.

This clonotype was detected ten times or more. The chain recombines TRBV12-3 or TRBV12-4 with TRBJ1-1; D not certain. The V end was cut by 2 bases, the J end by 1 base, with 5 bases between. This CDR3 has 13 residues. CDR3 coding DNA: TGTGCCAGCAGTTTATACGGGAACACTGAAGCTTTCTTT. Protein: CASSLYGNTEAFF.

In this sample, this clonotype turned up many times. The CDR3: CATSADRIYGYTF. As DNA, the CDR3 is TGTGCCACCAGCGCGGACAGGATCTATGGCTACACCTTC. The chain links TRBV15 to TRBJ1-2; 7 bases map to TRBD1. The CDR3 is made up of 13 amino acids. Trimming took 5 bases from V and 4 from J; bases not matched to a gene: 4. Germline CDR1 and CDR2: LNHNV and YYDKDF (reference sequence).

The V and J genes are TRBV6-2 or TRBV6-3 and TRBJ1-5; no definite D call. The CDR3 has 16 residues. Per the germline V gene, CDR1 is MNHEY and CDR2 is SVGEGT. Trimming removed 2 bases at V and 1 base at J, with 12 bases between. The CDR3, as DNA: TGTGCCAGCAGTTACGGGTCCCAGGCCAGCAATCAGCCCCAGCATTTT. The encoded protein is CASSYGSQASNQPQHF.

This clonotype was counted at least ten times. This chain uses TRBV6-5 with TRBJ2-5; 10 nucleotides match TRBD1. V lost 7 bases to trimming and J lost 5 bases; unmatched junction nucleotides: 7. The CDR3 loop spans 14 amino acids. Germline V gene lookup returns CDR1 MNHEY and CDR2 SVGAGI. CDR3 sequence reads: CASTRQGAQETQYF. CDR3 nucleotide sequence: TGTGCCAGCACCCGACAGGGGGCTCAGGAGACCCAGTACTTC.

In its sample, this clonotype was seen many times. The chain couples TRBV6-4 to TRBJ2-6; a possible D gene is TRBD2 (6 bases). Trimming shortened V by 6 bases and J by 1 base, and 10 bases separated the two germline ends. The CDR3 loop spans 15 amino acids. Germline CDR1 MRHNA, CDR2 SNTAGT. This chain's CDR3 is CASSGGRSGANVLTF. In nucleotides, the CDR3 is TGTGCCAGCAGCGGGGGTAGATCTGGGGCCAACGTCCTGACTTTC.

The chain has TRBV11-3 and TRBJ2-5; TRBD1 might be the D (6 bases). Per the germline V gene, CDR1 is SGHNT and CDR2 is YENEEA. Trimming removed 3 bases at V and 1 base at J, with 18 bases between. The length of the CDR3 is 17 residues. The CDR3 DNA sequence: TGTGCCAGCAGCTTGGGACAATCGGGCTTATTCCAAGAGACCCAGTACTTC. Protein: CASSLGQSGLFQETQYF.

The chain couples TRBV7-2 to TRBJ1-1; D not certain. The CDR3 covers 15 residues. In germline, CDR1 is SGHTA, CDR2 FQGNSA. Trimming cost V 5 bases and J 4 bases, with 17 bases left between them. The CDR3 sequence is CASSPWTKVGTEAFF. The CDR3 DNA reads TGTGCCAGCAGCCCTTGGACTAAGGTCGGCACTGAAGCTTTCTTT.

This clonotype was counted many times. The genes are TRBV12-5 and TRBJ2-6; D may correspond to TRBD1 or TRBD2 (5 bases each). Germline V CDR1 and CDR2: LGHNT, FRNRAP. This CDR3 is 16 amino acids long. The V end was cut by 6 bases, the J end by 4 bases, with 16 bases between. This CDR3 reads CASGHTRGAGANVLTF. The CDR3 DNA is TGTGCTAGTGGACATACCAGAGGGGCCGGGGCCAACGTCCTGACTTTC.

This clonotype has ten or more counts. The V gene is TRBV7-2, the J gene TRBJ2-1, with 7 bases identical to TRBD1. Germline loops: CDR1 SGHTA, CDR2 FQGNSA. This CDR3 contains 16 residues. V shed 0 bases and J 7 bases; nucleotides not matched to a gene: 9. CDR3 bases: TGTGCCAGCAGCTTAGCCAACAGGGGCCGCCAGAATGAGCAGTTCTTC. It is translated as CASSLANRGRQNEQFF.